A selection of T cell receptor beta chains follows, all from one sample in a study of blood T cells in healthy people across ages. Each CDR3 protein is one row after TCRdb ran MiXCR on the 5' RACE reads. The sample lists around 1,100,000 distinct CDR3 sequences; around two fifths were seen once. The source material was blood. The receptors originated from a man between 18 and 29 years old in good health. Both conserved end residues are part of each CDR3. The D gene is left open where the match is weak. Clone sizes are given selectively: once, few, many, or a class where the clone is expanded.

size: NA; D: NA; V: TRBV20-1; J: TRBJ2-3; CDR3: CSARYISTDTQYF; DNA: TGCAGTGCTAGGTACATTAGCACAGATACGCAGTATTTT
size: few; D: TRBD1; V: TRBV6-1; J: TRBJ1-1; CDR3: CASSPRRTGGDTEAFF; DNA: TGTGCCAGCAGCCCCCGAAGGACAGGGGGGGACACTGAAGCTTTCTTT
size: many; D: TRBD1; V: TRBV10-3; J: TRBJ2-1; CDR3: CAIRPDRGYNEQFF; DNA: TGTGCCATCAGACCCGACAGGGGGTACAATGAGCAGTTCTTC
size: NA; D: TRBD2; V: TRBV7-2; J: TRBJ2-3; CDR3: CASSLDGAGTPDTQYF; DNA: TGTGCCAGCAGCTTAGATGGAGCGGGGACTCCAGATACGCAGTATTTT
size: NA; D: TRBD1; V: TRBV20-1; J: TRBJ1-4; CDR3: CSAPNRGRQEKLFF; DNA: TGCAGTGCACCAAACAGGGGCAGGCAAGAAAAACTGTTTTTT
size: few; D: NA; V: TRBV7-2; J: TRBJ2-7; CDR3: CASSLGLQGSYEQYF; DNA: TGTGCCAGCAGCTTAGGCCTACAGGGTTCATACGAGCAGTACTTC
size: few; D: TRBD1; V: TRBV6-5; J: TRBJ2-7; CDR3: CASSQDRASSYEQYF; DNA: TGTGCCAGCAGCCAAGACAGGGCGAGCTCCTACGAGCAGTACTTC
size: few; D: NA; V: TRBV5-1; J: TRBJ2-3; CDR3: CASTRGGGSYPDTQYF; DNA: TGCGCCAGCACCAGAGGGGGAGGGTCCTATCCGGATACGCAGTATTTT
size: NA; D: NA; V: TRBV28; J: TRBJ2-3; CDR3: CASKPGGLTTDTQYF; DNA: TGTGCCAGCAAACCAGGGGGACTCACCACAGATACGCAGTATTTT
size: NA; D: TRBD2; V: TRBV6-6; J: TRBJ2-7; CDR3: CASSREAQSYEQYF; DNA: TGTGCCAGCAGTCGGGAGGCACAATCCTACGAGCAGTACTTC
size: few; D: TRBD1; V: TRBV7-9; J: TRBJ1-6; CDR3: CASSPGTGSVSMGSPLHF; DNA: TGTGCCAGCAGCCCCGGGACAGGGTCCGTCTCTATGGGTTCACCCCTCCACTTT
size: NA; D: NA; V: TRBV4-2; J: TRBJ2-4; CDR3: CASSDKNIQYF; DNA: TGTGCCAGCAGCGATAAAAACATTCAGTACTTC
size: few; D: NA; V: TRBV4-1; J: TRBJ2-3; CDR3: CASRHRVDSTTDTQYF; DNA: TGCGCCAGCAGGCACAGGGTGGACTCGACTACAGATACGCAGTATTTT
size: NA; D: TRBD1; V: TRBV7-2; J: TRBJ1-1; CDR3: CASSLVSGGTGTEAFF; DNA: TGTGCCAGCAGCTTAGTATCAGGGGGCACAGGCACTGAAGCTTTCTTT
size: NA; D: NA; V: TRBV7-2; J: TRBJ2-3; CDR3: CASSLRGQNTDTQYF; DNA: TGTGCCAGCAGCTTAAGAGGGCAGAACACAGATACGCAGTATTTT
size: few; D: NA; V: TRBV7-2; J: TRBJ1-5; CDR3: CTSSLGALGQPQHF; DNA: TGTACCAGCAGCTTAGGGGCACTAGGTCAGCCCCAGCATTTT
size: few; D: NA; V: TRBV29-1; J: TRBJ2-3; CDR3: CSVPEGLFADTQYF; DNA: TGCAGCGTGCCCGAGGGGTTATTTGCAGATACGCAGTATTTT
size: NA; D: TRBD1; V: TRBV20-1; J: TRBJ2-5; CDR3: CSASPYGQEKETQYF; DNA: TGCAGTGCTAGCCCATACGGACAGGAGAAAGAGACCCAGTACTTC
size: NA; D: TRBD1; V: TRBV3-1; J: TRBJ2-5; CDR3: CASSSRGRVGETQYF; DNA: TGTGCCAGCAGCTCAAGGGGGCGAGTTGGAGAGACCCAGTACTTC
size: NA; D: NA; V: TRBV6-2/TRBV6-3; J: TRBJ1-1; CDR3: CASTTGLGAGEAFF; DNA: TGTGCCAGCACCACAGGGTTGGGTGCGGGCGAAGCTTTCTTT
size: few; D: TRBD1; V: TRBV6-5; J: TRBJ1-1; CDR3: CASSYSTAGGTEAFF; DNA: TGTGCCAGCAGTTACTCGACCGCAGGGGGCACTGAAGCTTTCTTT
size: NA; D: NA; V: TRBV4-1; J: TRBJ2-7; CDR3: CASSQADRDDYEQYF; DNA: TGCGCCAGCAGCCAGGCGGACAGAGACGACTACGAGCAGTACTTC
size: many; D: NA; V: TRBV4-1; J: TRBJ2-3; CDR3: CASSPRVAASTDTQYF; DNA: TGCGCCAGCAGCCCTCGGGTAGCGGCCAGCACAGATACGCAGTATTTT
size: many; D: NA; V: TRBV4-3; J: TRBJ2-2; CDR3: CASSQEDGNTGELFF; DNA: TGCGCCAGCAGCCAAGAGGACGGTAACACCGGGGAGCTGTTTTTT
size: NA; D: NA; V: TRBV13; J: TRBJ1-2; CDR3: CASSSGTNYDYTF; DNA: TGTGCCAGCAGCAGCGGAACTAACTATGACTACACCTTC
size: few; D: NA; V: TRBV20-1; J: TRBJ2-5; CDR3: CSARVSGKETQYF; DNA: TGCAGTGCTAGAGTTTCAGGGAAGGAGACCCAGTACTTC
size: NA; D: TRBD1; V: TRBV6-1; J: TRBJ2-7; CDR3: CASSPDRAISYNEQYF; DNA: TGTGCCAGCAGCCCCGACAGGGCAATCTCCTACAATGAGCAGTACTTC
size: NA; D: NA; V: TRBV6-2/TRBV6-3; J: TRBJ2-7; CDR3: CASSYLQRDLPWQQYF; DNA: TGTGCCAGCAGTTACCTACAACGGGACCTCCCCTGGCAGCAGTACTTC
size: NA; D: NA; V: TRBV27; J: TRBJ2-1; CDR3: CTSSPGGGSSYNEQFF; DNA: TGTACCAGCAGTCCAGGGGGCGGGAGCTCCTACAATGAGCAGTTCTTC
size: NA; D: NA; V: TRBV7-7; J: TRBJ2-1; CDR3: CASSLGGGVQETQFF; DNA: TGTGCTAGCAGCTTAGGAGGGGGAGTCCAAGAGACCCAGTTCTTC
size: many; D: NA; V: TRBV12-3/TRBV12-4; J: TRBJ2-3; CDR3: CASSLASLPDTQYF; DNA: TGTGCCAGCAGTTTAGCTAGCTTGCCAGATACGCAGTATTTT
size: NA; D: NA; V: TRBV14; J: TRBJ2-7; CDR3: CASSQVRQGGEQYF; DNA: TGTGCCAGCAGCCAAGTAAGGCAGGGGGGCGAGCAGTACTTC
size: NA; D: NA; V: TRBV10-3; J: TRBJ2-7; CDR3: CAISGLGRYNEQYF; DNA: TGTGCCATCAGCGGACTGGGCCGCTACAATGAGCAGTACTTC
size: few; D: NA; V: TRBV5-1; J: TRBJ2-1; CDR3: CASGNYNEQFF; DNA: TGCGCCAGCGGCAACTACAATGAGCAGTTCTTC
size: NA; D: TRBD2; V: TRBV20-1; J: TRBJ2-5; CDR3: CSARAGGFSYQETQYF; DNA: TGCAGTGCTAGGGCGGGGGGCTTCTCGTACCAAGAGACCCAGTACTTC
size: few; D: TRBD1; V: TRBV28; J: TRBJ2-1; CDR3: CASSLNRGRKFF; DNA: TGTGCCAGCAGTTTAAACAGGGGGAGGAAGTTCTTC
size: NA; D: TRBD1; V: TRBV12-3/TRBV12-4; J: TRBJ1-5; CDR3: CASTSGGLDQPQHF; DNA: TGTGCCAGCACCTCAGGGGGGTTAGATCAGCCCCAGCATTTT
size: few; D: TRBD2; V: TRBV12-5; J: TRBJ2-1; CDR3: CASGWETAGLYDEQFF; DNA: TGTGCTAGTGGTTGGGAGACAGCGGGGCTTTATGATGAGCAGTTCTTC
size: few; D: NA; V: TRBV7-8; J: TRBJ2-3; CDR3: CASSLGRESDTQYF; DNA: TGTGCCAGCAGCTTAGGGAGGGAGTCAGATACGCAGTATTTT
size: NA; D: NA; V: TRBV4-3; J: TRBJ1-2; CDR3: CASSQVIPAENYGYTF; DNA: TGCGCCAGCAGCCAAGTTATTCCGGCAGAAAACTATGGCTACACCTTC
size: NA; D: TRBD2; V: TRBV20-1; J: TRBJ2-5; CDR3: CSARELAGRGETQYF; DNA: TGCAGTGCTAGGGAACTAGCGGGAAGAGGGGAGACCCAGTACTTC
size: few; D: NA; V: TRBV15; J: TRBJ1-1; CDR3: CATSRDHDTEAFF; DNA: TGTGCCACCAGCAGAGATCATGACACTGAAGCTTTCTTT
size: NA; D: NA; V: TRBV4-1; J: TRBJ2-1; CDR3: CASSQVGSEQFF; DNA: TGCGCCAGCAGCCAAGTGGGGAGTGAGCAGTTCTTC
size: few; D: TRBD2; V: TRBV4-3; J: TRBJ2-1; CDR3: CASSQSSVGLAGHNEQFF; DNA: TGCGCCAGCAGCCAGTCGAGCGTGGGACTAGCGGGGCACAATGAGCAGTTCTTC
size: NA; D: NA; V: TRBV4-2; J: TRBJ1-2; CDR3: CASSQTGGYGYTF; DNA: TGCGCCAGCAGCCAAACGGGAGGATATGGCTACACCTTC
size: NA; D: NA; V: TRBV27; J: TRBJ2-7; CDR3: CASSVGWRYEQYF; DNA: TGTGCCAGCAGTGTTGGTTGGCGCTACGAGCAGTACTTC
size: NA; D: TRBD2; V: TRBV20-1; J: TRBJ2-5; CDR3: CSAPSGSQETQYF; DNA: TGCAGTGCCCCTAGCGGGAGCCAAGAGACCCAGTACTTC
size: NA; D: TRBD1; V: TRBV7-3; J: TRBJ1-1; CDR3: CASSALQGAGTEAFF; DNA: TGTGCCAGCAGCGCCCTCCAGGGGGCCGGGACTGAAGCTTTCTTT
size: NA; D: NA; V: TRBV9; J: TRBJ1-1; CDR3: CASSGADTEAFF; DNA: TGTGCCAGCAGCGGGGCGGACACTGAAGCTTTCTTT
size: NA; D: NA; V: TRBV5-1; J: TRBJ1-3; CDR3: CASSLNGGRENTIYF; DNA: TGCGCCAGCAGCTTAAACGGGGGCCGAGAGAACACCATATATTTT
size: NA; D: TRBD1; V: TRBV4-3; J: TRBJ2-3; CDR3: CASSRTGILTDTQYF; DNA: TGCGCCAGCAGCAGGACAGGGATTCTCACAGATACGCAGTATTTT
size: few; D: NA; V: TRBV4-1; J: TRBJ2-1; CDR3: CASSQESSSNNEQFF; DNA: TGCGCCAGCAGCCAGGAGTCTAGCAGCAACAATGAGCAGTTCTTC
size: NA; D: NA; V: TRBV4-1; J: TRBJ2-7; CDR3: CASSQDLLAGSPSYNEQYF; DNA: TGCGCCAGCAGCCAAGATCTTTTGGCCGGGAGTCCCTCCTACAATGAGCAGTACTTC
size: NA; D: NA; V: TRBV2; J: TRBJ1-2; CDR3: CASSGTRGDYGYTF; DNA: TGTGCCAGCAGTGGGACGAGGGGAGACTATGGCTACACCTTC
size: NA; D: NA; V: TRBV20-1; J: TRBJ1-4; CDR3: CSASGGGPLEKLFF; DNA: TGCAGTGCTAGTGGCGGAGGTCCCTTGGAAAAACTGTTTTTT
size: NA; D: TRBD1; V: TRBV20-1; J: TRBJ2-3; CDR3: CSATGQGSTDTQYF; DNA: TGCAGTGCTACCGGACAGGGGAGCACAGATACGCAGTATTTT
size: NA; D: NA; V: TRBV3-1; J: TRBJ2-5; CDR3: CASSQAGGQYF; DNA: TGTGCCAGCAGCCAAGCAGGTGGGCAGTACTTC
size: NA; D: NA; V: TRBV6-5; J: TRBJ2-5; CDR3: CASSSPSKTQYF; DNA: TGTGCCAGCAGCTCCCCTTCAAAGACCCAGTACTTC
size: NA; D: TRBD2; V: TRBV4-2; J: TRBJ2-7; CDR3: CASSQDRLAGATYEQYF; DNA: TGTGCCAGCAGCCAAGACCGACTAGCGGGCGCTACCTACGAGCAGTACTTC